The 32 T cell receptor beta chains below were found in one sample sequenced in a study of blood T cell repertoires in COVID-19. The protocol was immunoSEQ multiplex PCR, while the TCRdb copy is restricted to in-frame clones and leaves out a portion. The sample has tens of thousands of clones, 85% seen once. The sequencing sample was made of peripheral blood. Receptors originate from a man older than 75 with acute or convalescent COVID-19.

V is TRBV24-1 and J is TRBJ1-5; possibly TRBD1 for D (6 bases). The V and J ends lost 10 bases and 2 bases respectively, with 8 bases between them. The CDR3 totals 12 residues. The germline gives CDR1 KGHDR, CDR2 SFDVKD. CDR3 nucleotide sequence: TGTGCCACACAGGGCGGCAATCAGCCCCAGCATTTT. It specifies CATQGGNQPQHF.

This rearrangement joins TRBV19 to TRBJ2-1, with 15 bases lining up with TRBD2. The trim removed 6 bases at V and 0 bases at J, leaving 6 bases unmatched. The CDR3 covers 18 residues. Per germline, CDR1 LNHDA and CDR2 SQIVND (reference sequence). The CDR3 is CASRGLAGGPSSYNEQFF. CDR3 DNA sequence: TGTGCCAGTAGGGGACTAGCGGGAGGACCAAGCTCCTACAATGAGCAGTTCTTC.

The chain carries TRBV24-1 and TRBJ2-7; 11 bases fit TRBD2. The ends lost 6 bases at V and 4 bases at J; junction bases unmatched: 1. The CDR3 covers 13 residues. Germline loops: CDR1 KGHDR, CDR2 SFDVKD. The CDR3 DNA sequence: TGTGCCACCAGTACTAGCGGGAGTTACGAGCAGTACTTC. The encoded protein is CATSTSGSYEQYF.

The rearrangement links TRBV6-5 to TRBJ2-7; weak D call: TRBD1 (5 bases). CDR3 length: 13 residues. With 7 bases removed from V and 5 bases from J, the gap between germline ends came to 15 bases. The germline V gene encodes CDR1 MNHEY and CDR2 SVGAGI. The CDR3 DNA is TGTGCCAGCAAGGGGCGGTTTAGCCACGAGCAGTACTTC. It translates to CASKGRFSHEQYF.

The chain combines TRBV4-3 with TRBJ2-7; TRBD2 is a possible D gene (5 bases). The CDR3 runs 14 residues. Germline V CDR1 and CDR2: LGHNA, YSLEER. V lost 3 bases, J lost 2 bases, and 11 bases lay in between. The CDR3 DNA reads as TGCGCCAGCAGCCAGGGAAGCGGAGCCTACGAGCAGTACTTC. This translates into CASSQGSGAYEQYF.

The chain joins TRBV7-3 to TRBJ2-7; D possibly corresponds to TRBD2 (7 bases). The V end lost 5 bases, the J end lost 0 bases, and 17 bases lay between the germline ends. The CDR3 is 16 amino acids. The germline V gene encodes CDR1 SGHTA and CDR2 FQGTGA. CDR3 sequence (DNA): TGTGCCAGCAGCCACGGAGCGGGACAAAGCTCCTACGAGCAGTACTTC. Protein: CASSHGAGQSSYEQYF. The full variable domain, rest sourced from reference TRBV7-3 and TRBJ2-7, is GAGVSQTPSNKVTEKGKYVELRCDPISGHTALYWYRQSLGQGPEFLIYFQGTGAADDSGLPNDRFFAVRPEGSVSTLKIQRTERGDSAVYLCASSHGAGQSSYEQYFGPGTRLTVT.

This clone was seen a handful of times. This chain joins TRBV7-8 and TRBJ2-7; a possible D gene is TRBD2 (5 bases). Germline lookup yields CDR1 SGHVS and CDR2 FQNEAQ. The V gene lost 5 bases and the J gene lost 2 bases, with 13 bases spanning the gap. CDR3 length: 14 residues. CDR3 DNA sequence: TGTGCCAGCAGCCCAGGAGGCCCGACCTACGAGCAGTACTTC. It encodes CASSPGGPTYEQYF.

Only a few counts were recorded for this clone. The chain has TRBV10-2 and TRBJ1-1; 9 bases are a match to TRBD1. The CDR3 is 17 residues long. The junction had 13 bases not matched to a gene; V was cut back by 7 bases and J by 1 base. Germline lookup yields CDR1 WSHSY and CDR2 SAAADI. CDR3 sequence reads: CASKVRTGDTTNTEAFF. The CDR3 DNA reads TGCGCCAGCAAGGTGAGGACAGGGGATACTACGAACACTGAAGCTTTCTTT.

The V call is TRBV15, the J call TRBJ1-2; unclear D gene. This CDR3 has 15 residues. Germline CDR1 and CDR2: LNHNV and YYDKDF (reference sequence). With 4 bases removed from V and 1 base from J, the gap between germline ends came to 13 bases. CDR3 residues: CATSIPPTDNYGYTF. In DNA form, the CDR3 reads TGTGCCACCAGCATCCCTCCCACAGATAACTATGGCTACACCTTC.

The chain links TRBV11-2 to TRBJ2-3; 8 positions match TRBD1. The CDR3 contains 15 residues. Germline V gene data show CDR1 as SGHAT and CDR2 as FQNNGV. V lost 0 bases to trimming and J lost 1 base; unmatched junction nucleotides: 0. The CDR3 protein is CASSLETGGTDTQYF. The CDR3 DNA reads TGTGCCAGCAGCTTAGAGACAGGGGGCACAGATACGCAGTATTTT.

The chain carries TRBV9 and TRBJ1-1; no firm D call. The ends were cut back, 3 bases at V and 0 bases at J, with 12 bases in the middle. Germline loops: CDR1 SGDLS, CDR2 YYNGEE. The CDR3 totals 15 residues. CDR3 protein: CASSAKQTMNTEAFF. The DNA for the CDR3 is TGTGCCAGCAGCGCTAAACAGACTATGAACACTGAAGCTTTCTTT.

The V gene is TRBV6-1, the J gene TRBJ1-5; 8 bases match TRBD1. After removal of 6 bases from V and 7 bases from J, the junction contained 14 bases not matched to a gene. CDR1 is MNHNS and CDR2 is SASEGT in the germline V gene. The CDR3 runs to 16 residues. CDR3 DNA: TGTGCCAGCAGGGAAACTCAGGGGGCTCTAAGGCAGCCCCAGCATTTT. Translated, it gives CASRETQGALRQPQHF.

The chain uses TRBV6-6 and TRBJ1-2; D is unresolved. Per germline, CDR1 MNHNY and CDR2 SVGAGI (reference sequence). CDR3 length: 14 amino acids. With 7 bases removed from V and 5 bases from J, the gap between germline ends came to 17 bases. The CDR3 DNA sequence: TGTGCCAGCATGAGGGCCCAGGCTTTTTATGGCTACACCTTC. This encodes CASMRAQAFYGYTF.

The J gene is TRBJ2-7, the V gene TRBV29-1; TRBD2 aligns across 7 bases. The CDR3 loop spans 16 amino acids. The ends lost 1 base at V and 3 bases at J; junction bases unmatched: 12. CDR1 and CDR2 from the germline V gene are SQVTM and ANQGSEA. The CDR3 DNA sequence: TGCAGCGTTGAAGTTCCCCGGGCGGGAGTGGTCTACGAGCAGTACTTC. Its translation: CSVEVPRAGVVYEQYF.

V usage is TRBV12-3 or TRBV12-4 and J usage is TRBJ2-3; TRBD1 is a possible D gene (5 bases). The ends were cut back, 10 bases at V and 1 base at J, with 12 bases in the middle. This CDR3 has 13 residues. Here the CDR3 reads CATTVTRTDTQYF. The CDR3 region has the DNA TGTGCCACGACAGTTACTCGCACAGATACGCAGTATTTT.

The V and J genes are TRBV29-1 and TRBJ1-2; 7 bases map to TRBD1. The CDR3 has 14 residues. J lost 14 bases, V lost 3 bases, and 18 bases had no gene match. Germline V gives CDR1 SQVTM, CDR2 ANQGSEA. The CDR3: CSVDSGGTVLSGTF. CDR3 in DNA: TGCAGCGTTGATTCGGGCGGGACAGTACTTTCGGGGACCTTC.

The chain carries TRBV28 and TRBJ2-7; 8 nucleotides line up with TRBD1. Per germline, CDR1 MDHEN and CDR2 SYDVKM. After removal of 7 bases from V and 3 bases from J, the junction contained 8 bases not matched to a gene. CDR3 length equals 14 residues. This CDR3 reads CASTSGQGSYEQYF. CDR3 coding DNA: TGTGCCAGCACCTCCGGACAGGGAAGCTACGAGCAGTACTTC.

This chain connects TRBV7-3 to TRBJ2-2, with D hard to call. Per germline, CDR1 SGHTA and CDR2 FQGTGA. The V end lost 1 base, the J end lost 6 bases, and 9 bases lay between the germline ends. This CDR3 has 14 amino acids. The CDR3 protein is CASSLSVGAGELFF. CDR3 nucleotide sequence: TGTGCCAGCAGCTTAAGTGTGGGCGCCGGGGAGCTGTTTTTT.

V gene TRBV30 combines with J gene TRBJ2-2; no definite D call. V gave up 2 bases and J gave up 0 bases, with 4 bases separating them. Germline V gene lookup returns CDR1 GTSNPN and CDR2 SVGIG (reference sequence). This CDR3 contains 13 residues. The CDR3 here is CAWSPTNTGELFF. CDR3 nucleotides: TGTGCCTGGAGTCCAACGAACACCGGGGAGCTGTTTTTT.

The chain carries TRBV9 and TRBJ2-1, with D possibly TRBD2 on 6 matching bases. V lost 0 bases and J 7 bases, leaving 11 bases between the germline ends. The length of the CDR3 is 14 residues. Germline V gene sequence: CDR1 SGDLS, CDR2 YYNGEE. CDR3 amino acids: CASSVELASNEQFF. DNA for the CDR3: TGTGCCAGCAGCGTAGAACTAGCCAGTAATGAGCAGTTCTTC. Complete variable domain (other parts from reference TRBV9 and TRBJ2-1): DSGVTQTPKHLITATGQRVTLRCSPRSGDLSVYWYQQSLDQGLQFLIQYYNGEERAKGNILERFSAQQFPDLHSELNLSSLELGDSALYFCASSVELASNEQFFGPGTRLTVL.

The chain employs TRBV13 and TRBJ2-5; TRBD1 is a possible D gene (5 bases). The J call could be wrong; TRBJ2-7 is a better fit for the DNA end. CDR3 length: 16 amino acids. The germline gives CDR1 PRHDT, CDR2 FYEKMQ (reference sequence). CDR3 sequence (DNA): TGTGCCAGCAGCTTAGGGGGCGACCAGGGTTCCTACGAGCAGTACTTC. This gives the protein CASSLGGDQGSYEQYF.

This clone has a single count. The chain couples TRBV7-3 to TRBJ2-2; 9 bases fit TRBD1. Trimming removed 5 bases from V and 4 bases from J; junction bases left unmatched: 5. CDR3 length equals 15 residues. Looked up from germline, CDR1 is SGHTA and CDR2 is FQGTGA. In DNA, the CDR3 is TGTGCCAGCAGCCCTCCGGGACAGGGCACCGGGGAGCTGTTTTTT. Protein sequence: CASSPPGQGTGELFF. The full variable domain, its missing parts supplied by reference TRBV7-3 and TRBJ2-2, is GAGVSQTPSNKVTEKGKYVELRCDPISGHTALYWYRQSLGQGPEFLIYFQGTGAADDSGLPNDRFFAVRPEGSVSTLKIQRTERGDSAVYLCASSPPGQGTGELFFGEGSRLTVL.

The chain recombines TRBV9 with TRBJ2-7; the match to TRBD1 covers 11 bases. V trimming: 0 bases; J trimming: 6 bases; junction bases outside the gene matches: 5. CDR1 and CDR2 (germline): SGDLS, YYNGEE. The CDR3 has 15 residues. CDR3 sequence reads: CASSVVGTGGGEQYF. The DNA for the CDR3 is TGTGCCAGCAGCGTAGTTGGGACAGGGGGAGGCGAGCAGTACTTC.

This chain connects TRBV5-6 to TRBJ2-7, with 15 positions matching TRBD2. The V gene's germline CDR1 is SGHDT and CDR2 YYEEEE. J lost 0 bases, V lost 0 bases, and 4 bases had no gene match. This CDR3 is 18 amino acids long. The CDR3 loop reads CASSLGGTSGRSSYEQYF. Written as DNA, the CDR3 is TGTGCCAGCAGCTTGGGAGGGACTAGCGGGAGGAGCTCCTACGAGCAGTACTTC.

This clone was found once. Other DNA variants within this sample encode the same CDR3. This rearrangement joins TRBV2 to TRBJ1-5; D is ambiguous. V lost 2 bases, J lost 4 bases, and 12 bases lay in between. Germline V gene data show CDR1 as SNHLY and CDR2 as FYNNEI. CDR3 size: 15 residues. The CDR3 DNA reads TGTGCCAGCAGTGAATCTGGAGGAAGGAATCAGCCCCAGCATTTT. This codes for CASSESGGRNQPQHF.

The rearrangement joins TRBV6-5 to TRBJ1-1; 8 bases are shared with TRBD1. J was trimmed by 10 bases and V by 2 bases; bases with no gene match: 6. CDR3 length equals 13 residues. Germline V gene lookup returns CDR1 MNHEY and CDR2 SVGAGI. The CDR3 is CASSYGRGQVAFF. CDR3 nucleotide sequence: TGTGCCAGCAGTTACGGCCGGGGACAGGTAGCTTTCTTT.

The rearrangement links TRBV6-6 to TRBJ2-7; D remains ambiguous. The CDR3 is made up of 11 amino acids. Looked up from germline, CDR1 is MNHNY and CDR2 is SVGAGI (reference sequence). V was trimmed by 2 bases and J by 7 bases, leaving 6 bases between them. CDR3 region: CASSYRREQYF. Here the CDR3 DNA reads TGTGCCAGCAGTTACCGTCGGGAGCAGTACTTC.

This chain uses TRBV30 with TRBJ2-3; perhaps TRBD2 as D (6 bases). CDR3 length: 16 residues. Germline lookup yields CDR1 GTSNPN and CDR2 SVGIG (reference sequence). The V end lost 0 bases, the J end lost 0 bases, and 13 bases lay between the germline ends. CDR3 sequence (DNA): TGTGCCTGGAGTGTTTCCCCAGGGAGGAGCACAGATACGCAGTATTTT. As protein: CAWSVSPGRSTDTQYF.

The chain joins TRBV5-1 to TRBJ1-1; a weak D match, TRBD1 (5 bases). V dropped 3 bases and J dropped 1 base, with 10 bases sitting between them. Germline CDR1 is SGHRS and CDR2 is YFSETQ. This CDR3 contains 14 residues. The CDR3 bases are TGCGCCAGCAGCTCCGACAGTGAGAACACTGAAGCTTTCTTT. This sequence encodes CASSSDSENTEAFF.

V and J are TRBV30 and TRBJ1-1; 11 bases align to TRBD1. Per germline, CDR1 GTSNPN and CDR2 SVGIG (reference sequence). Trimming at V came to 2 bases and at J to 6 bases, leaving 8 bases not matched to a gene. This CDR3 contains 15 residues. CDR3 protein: CAWSTLGQGASEAFF. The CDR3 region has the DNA TGTGCCTGGAGTACACTTGGACAGGGGGCGTCTGAAGCTTTCTTT.

The CDR3 is CASTGVGSKNIQYF. For the CDR3, the DNA is TGTGCCAGCACAGGGGTCGGGTCCAAAAACATTCAGTACTTC. The V and J genes are TRBV7-2 and TRBJ2-4; possible D gene TRBD1, 6 bases. The CDR3 is made up of 14 amino acids. Per germline, CDR1 SGHTA and CDR2 FQGNSA. Trimming removed 7 bases from V and 2 bases from J, with 12 bases in between.

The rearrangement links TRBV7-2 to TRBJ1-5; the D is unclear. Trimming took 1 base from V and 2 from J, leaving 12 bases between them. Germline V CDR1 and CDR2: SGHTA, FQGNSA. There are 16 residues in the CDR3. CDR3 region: CASSLGVPQGNQPQHF. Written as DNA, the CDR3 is TGTGCCAGCAGCTTAGGGGTCCCTCAGGGCAATCAGCCCCAGCATTTT.